This T cell receptor (beta chain) was sequenced in a study of T-cell reconstitution after alpha-beta-depleted transplantation in children. Unique molecular identifiers were incorporated during preparation of the TCRbeta library. TCRdb called the PCR reads again in MiXCR, with one record for every CDR3 protein. Of hundreds of thousands of distinct CDR3 sequences detected, about 9.5% appear once; the ten largest clones hold over 6%. V lost 5 bases and J lost 2; bases outside the gene matches: 11. This CDR3 is 19 amino acids long. Germline V lookup: CDR1 SGHAT, CDR2 FQDESV (reference sequence). The input for sequencing was PBMCs, taken before TCRalphabeta/CD19-depleted stem cell transplant. The origin of this receptor is a boy under two years old with acute myeloid leukemia, due to receive a stem cell transplant. The chain joins TRBV11-1 to TRBJ2-3; TRBD2 agrees at 15 bases. CDR3 sequence reads: CASSIPGLAGGLTTDTQYF. In DNA, the CDR3 is TGTGCCAGCAGCATACCCGGACTAGCGGGAGGGTTAACCACAGATACGCAGTATTTT. The full variable domain, rest sourced from reference TRBV11-1 and TRBJ2-3, is EAEVAQSPRYKITEKSQAVAFWCDPISGHATLYWYRQILGQGPELLVQFQDESVVDDSQLPKDRFSAERLKGVDSTLKIQPAELGDSAMYLCASSIPGLAGGLTTDTQYFGPGTRLTVL.